Below, 26 T cell receptor beta chains from the same sample are listed, as sequenced in a study of T cell clones after liver transplantation. Using immunoSEQ multiplex PCR, the repertoire was profiled, and TCRdb retains in-frame clones only, with some absent. The sample carries around 77,000 clones, about four fifths recorded once. The sample consisted of CD4+ T cells from blood, taken 12 months after liver transplant. The receptors here all came from a human patient who received a liver transplant. Some T cells may be graft donor cells.

A note on this clone: Other nucleotide sequences in the sample specify the same CDR3. The CDR3 loop reads CASSLSRGSSNEQFF. The DNA for the CDR3 is TGTGCCAGCAGTTTAAGTCGAGGTAGTAGCAATGAGCAGTTCTTC. The rearrangement uses TRBV27 and TRBJ2-1; D is ambiguous. Per germline, CDR1 MNHEY and CDR2 SMNVEV (reference sequence). The CDR3 runs 15 residues. V was shortened by 2 bases and J by 6 bases, with 14 bases between the two germline ends.

V usage is TRBV20-1 and J usage is TRBJ2-3, with 10 bases that match TRBD2. V shed 5 bases, J shed 8 bases, and the junction held 1 base outside the gene matches. Germline V lookup: CDR1 DFQATT, CDR2 SNEGSKA (reference sequence). CDR3 length: 11 residues. The CDR3, as DNA: TGCAGTGCTCGGACTAGCGGTACGCAGTATTTT. Residues: CSARTSGTQYF.

The J gene is TRBJ2-1, the V gene TRBV19, with D possibly called TRBD1 or TRBD2 (5 bases each). This CDR3 region has 15 residues. V gave up 8 bases and J gave up 5 bases, with 19 bases separating them. CDR1 is LNHDA, CDR2 SQIVND, per germline (reference sequence). The CDR3 bases are TGTGCCAGTCGGGGACGGGGCCAAGGAGACAATGAGCAGTTCTTC. Its translation: CASRGRGQGDNEQFF.

This chain joins TRBV19 and TRBJ2-5; D is possibly TRBD2 (7 bases). Trimming pared 5 bases from V and 6 bases from J, leaving 22 bases between. Germline lookup yields CDR1 LNHDA and CDR2 SQIVND (reference sequence). The CDR3 is 16 amino acids. The CDR3 nucleotides read TGTGCCAGTAGTTCCCTAGGGGGAGGGCCGTCGCAGACCCAGTACTTC. Its translation: CASSSLGGGPSQTQYF.

This clone ranks as medium-sized. J is TRBJ2-5 and V is TRBV25-1; perhaps TRBD1 as D (5 bases). Per the germline V gene, CDR1 is MGHDK and CDR2 is SYGVNS. The CDR3 is 16 residues long. V lost 9 bases to trimming and J lost 4 bases, with 24 bases between them. The CDR3 region is CASKNFLTASGETQYF. For the CDR3, the DNA is TGTGCCAGTAAAAATTTCCTGACAGCTTCAGGAGAGACCCAGTACTTC. The whole variable domain, filled in from reference TRBV25-1 and TRBJ2-5, reads EADIYQTPRYLVIGTGKKITLECSQTMGHDKMYWYQQDPGMELHLIHYSYGVNSTEKGDLSSESTVSRIRTEHFPLTLESARPSHTSQYLCASKNFLTASGETQYFGPGTRLLVL.

Here the CDR3 reads CASSPRPYNEQFF. As DNA, the CDR3 is TGTGCCAGTAGTCCTAGGCCCTACAATGAGCAGTTCTTC. The chain carries TRBV19 and TRBJ2-1, with unresolved D. The CDR3 has 13 amino acids. Trimming stripped 5 bases from V and 2 bases from J, with 7 bases between. Germline V gene data show CDR1 as LNHDA and CDR2 as SQIVND (reference sequence).

This clone was seen only once. J is TRBJ1-2 and V is TRBV28; D may be TRBD1 (6 bases). Germline lookup yields CDR1 MDHEN and CDR2 SYDVKM. This CDR3 is built from 12 residues. Trimming took 8 bases from V and 4 from J, leaving 11 bases between them. CDR3 region: CASERDIYGYTF. CDR3 bases: TGTGCCAGCGAACGGGACATCTATGGCTACACCTTC.

The chain links TRBV28 to TRBJ2-3; 7 bases line up with TRBD2. Losses at the gene ends were 3 bases for V and 3 bases for J; bases not matched to a gene: 15. The CDR3 is made up of 18 amino acids. Germline CDR1 reads MDHEN; CDR2 reads SYDVKM. CDR3: CASSLPPWGGGGTDTQYF. CDR3 bases: TGTGCCAGCAGTTTGCCCCCCTGGGGGGGAGGCGGGACAGATACGCAGTATTTT.

The chain combines TRBV5-1 with TRBJ2-1, with TRBD2 identical over 16 bases. The ends lost 4 bases at V and 6 bases at J; junction bases unmatched: 4. This CDR3 comprises 16 residues. Per the germline V gene, CDR1 is SGHRS and CDR2 is YFSETQ. This chain's CDR3 is CASSPGTSGRVNEQFF. CDR3 bases: TGCGCCAGCAGCCCCGGGACTAGCGGGAGGGTCAATGAGCAGTTCTTC.

The J gene is TRBJ2-5, the V gene TRBV18, with 8 bases that match TRBD2. V lost 5 bases to trimming and J lost 4 bases; unmatched junction nucleotides: 12. Germline V gene data show CDR1 as KGHSH and CDR2 as LQKENI. The CDR3 extends over 16 amino acids. The CDR3 region has the DNA TGTGCCAGCTCAGTAGGACTAGCTGGGATGGTAGAGACCCAGTACTTC. Translating gives CASSVGLAGMVETQYF.

This chain joins TRBV5-4 and TRBJ2-1, with 9 bases matching TRBD2. This CDR3 region has 16 residues. Germline CDR1 SGHNT, CDR2 YYREEE (reference sequence). V gave up 4 bases and J gave up 3 bases; unmatched junction bases: 8. CDR3 sequence: CASSPGGAGGYNEQFF. The CDR3 DNA follows: TGTGCCAGCAGCCCCGGGGGAGCGGGAGGCTACAATGAGCAGTTCTTC.

This clone turned up a few times. The rearrangement joins TRBV5-4 to TRBJ2-5; maybe TRBD2 (5 bases). CDR3 length equals 14 residues. Germline loops: CDR1 SGHNT, CDR2 YYREEE (reference sequence). Trimming took off 7 bases at V and 3 bases at J, with 16 bases between the two ends. CDR3 protein: CASGRGGREETQYF. The CDR3, as DNA: TGTGCCAGCGGACGGGGTGGGAGAGAAGAGACCCAGTACTTC.

This clone has just a few counts. The rearrangement joins TRBV5-4 to TRBJ2-1; D possibly matches TRBD1 or TRBD2 (6 bases each). V was shortened by 3 bases and J by 6 bases, with 16 bases between the two germline ends. Germline V gene data show CDR1 as SGHNT and CDR2 as YYREEE (reference sequence). The CDR3 covers 15 residues. The DNA of the CDR3 is TGTGCCAGCAGCTCGGGGGCTGCCAGTAGCAATGAGCAGTTCTTC. It specifies CASSSGAASSNEQFF.

The V and J genes are TRBV27 and TRBJ2-7, with TRBD2 matching 7 bases. Germline-derived CDR1 and CDR2 are MNHEY and SMNVEV (reference sequence). Unmatched junction bases numbered 6, after V lost 2 bases and J lost 2 bases. The CDR3 length is 15 residues. The CDR3 bases are TGTGCCAGCAGTTTAACAAGACTAGCCCCCTACGAGCAGTACTTC. Encoded protein: CASSLTRLAPYEQYF.

The J gene is TRBJ2-7, the V gene TRBV14; D may match TRBD1 or TRBD2 (5 bases each). V was trimmed by 4 bases and J by 5 bases, leaving 9 bases between them. Germline V gene data show CDR1 as SGHDN and CDR2 as FVKESK. The CDR3 is 12 amino acids. CDR3 amino acids: CASSPGTDEQYF. CDR3 nucleotide sequence: TGTGCCAGCAGCCCCGGGACCGACGAGCAGTACTTC.

The chain is built from TRBV10-3 and TRBJ1-3; tentatively, D is TRBD1 (5 bases). The V gene lost 3 bases and the J gene lost 9 bases, with 15 bases spanning the gap. This CDR3 contains 14 residues. Germline V lookup: CDR1 ENHRY, CDR2 SYGVKD. CDR3 nucleotides: TGTGCCATCAGTGAAATGGGAGACAGCAGCACCATATATTTT. Protein sequence: CAISEMGDSSTIYF.

This sequence joins TRBV28 and TRBJ2-7; D uncertain. The germline gives CDR1 MDHEN, CDR2 SYDVKM. Trimming took off 2 bases at V and 4 bases at J, with 6 bases between the two ends. The CDR3 runs to 12 residues. The chain's CDR3 is CASSLLRYEQYF. The CDR3 bases are TGTGCCAGCAGTTTACTGAGGTACGAGCAGTACTTC.

This clone has just one count. This chain connects TRBV9 to TRBJ2-3, with D possibly TRBD2 on 5 matching bases. V lost 2 bases to trimming and J lost 5 bases, with 9 bases between them. This CDR3 comprises 13 residues. Germline CDR1 reads SGDLS; CDR2 reads YYNGEE. The CDR3: CASSVTRLDTQYF. CDR3 DNA: TGTGCCAGCAGCGTTACTAGGTTAGATACGCAGTATTTT.

This clone showed up just a few times. This chain links TRBV10-3 with TRBJ2-3; 8 bases are shared with TRBD1. Germline lookup yields CDR1 ENHRY and CDR2 SYGVKD. The CDR3 spans 15 residues. The V gene end was trimmed by 4 bases and the J gene end by 5 bases; junction bases not matched to a gene: 8. This CDR3 is CAISAHGQGKDTQYF. In DNA, the CDR3 is TGTGCCATCAGTGCCCACGGACAGGGTAAAGATACGCAGTATTTT.

This clone occurred once. The chain carries TRBV7-2 and TRBJ2-6; TRBD2 matches at 12 bases. The CDR3 is 18 residues long. Germline V gives CDR1 SGHTA, CDR2 FQGNSA. Trimming at V came to 3 bases and at J to 4 bases, leaving 7 bases not matched to a gene. CDR3 sequence (DNA): TGTGCCAGCAGCTTTTCTAGCGGGAGGGCGTCGGGGGCCAACGTCCTGACTTTC. Translation gives CASSFSSGRASGANVLTF.

This clone was recorded once. The rearrangement uses TRBV5-6 and TRBJ1-2; the D gene is possibly TRBD1 (5 bases). V was pared by 0 bases and J by 5 bases, with 8 bases between. The V gene's germline CDR1 is SGHDT and CDR2 YYEEEE. This CDR3 region has 13 residues. CDR3 sequence: CASSLARAYGYTF. The DNA for the CDR3 is TGTGCCAGCAGCTTGGCCAGGGCTTATGGCTACACCTTC.

In nucleotides, the CDR3 is TGTGCCAGCAGCTTTCTAAACTATGGCTACACCTTC. The encoded protein is CASSFLNYGYTF. This chain links TRBV7-9 with TRBJ1-2; D gene ambiguous. CDR1 SEHNR and CDR2 FQNEAQ come from the germline V gene (reference sequence). The V and J ends lost 3 bases and 2 bases respectively, with 4 bases between them. The CDR3 consists of 12 residues.

The CDR3 spells CASRRHGLRGTEAFF. The CDR3 region has the DNA TGTGCCAGCAGAAGACATGGGTTACGAGGAACTGAAGCTTTCTTT. The chain recombines TRBV25-1 with TRBJ1-1; D uncertain. CDR3 length: 15 amino acids. Germline V gives CDR1 MGHDK, CDR2 SYGVNS. V was pared by 6 bases and J by 5 bases, with 19 bases between. Drawing the rest from reference TRBV25-1 and TRBJ1-1, the complete variable domain is EADIYQTPRYLVIGTGKKITLECSQTMGHDKMYWYQQDPGMELHLIHYSYGVNSTEKGDLSSESTVSRIRTEHFPLTLESARPSHTSQYLCASRRHGLRGTEAFFGQGTRLTVV.

This clone was seen just once. V is TRBV29-1 and J is TRBJ2-1; 11 nucleotides agree with TRBD2. The CDR3 runs 14 residues. Germline trimming cut 6 bases from V and 9 bases from J; bases unmatched to any gene: 10. From germline, CDR1 is SQVTM and CDR2 ANQGSEA. CDR3 sequence reads: CSVADSGRAIEQFF. CDR3 coding DNA: TGCAGCGTGGCAGATAGCGGGAGGGCCATTGAGCAGTTCTTC.

The chain joins TRBV18 to TRBJ2-5; 8 bases are a match to TRBD1. Germline V gene lookup returns CDR1 KGHSH and CDR2 LQKENI. This CDR3 region has 15 residues. J was trimmed by 4 bases and V by 6 bases; bases with no gene match: 10. The CDR3 bases are TGTGCCAGCTCCCGTGACCAGGGGGCTTTAGAGACCCAGTACTTC. It is translated as CASSRDQGALETQYF.

The chain joins TRBV4-3 to TRBJ2-3, with 10 bases aligning to TRBD2. CDR1 LGHNA and CDR2 YSLEER come from the germline V gene. The J segment lost 2 bases and the V segment lost 3 bases, leaving 8 bases of the junction unmatched. This CDR3 is 17 amino acids long. CDR3 in DNA: TGCGCCAGCAGCCACGCTCTAGCGGGAGCCCTCACAGATACGCAGTATTTT. Translating gives CASSHALAGALTDTQYF.